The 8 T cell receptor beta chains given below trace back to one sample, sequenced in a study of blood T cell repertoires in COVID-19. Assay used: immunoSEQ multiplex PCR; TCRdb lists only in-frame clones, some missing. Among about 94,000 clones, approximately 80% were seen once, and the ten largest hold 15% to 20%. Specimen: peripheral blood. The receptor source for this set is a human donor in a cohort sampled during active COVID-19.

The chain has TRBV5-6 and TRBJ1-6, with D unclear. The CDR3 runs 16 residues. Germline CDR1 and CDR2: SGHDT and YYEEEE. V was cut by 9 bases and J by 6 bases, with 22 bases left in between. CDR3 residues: CATTSLRGGSNSPLHF. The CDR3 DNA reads TGTGCCACCACCAGCCTCCGGGGAGGGAGTAATTCACCCCTCCACTTT.

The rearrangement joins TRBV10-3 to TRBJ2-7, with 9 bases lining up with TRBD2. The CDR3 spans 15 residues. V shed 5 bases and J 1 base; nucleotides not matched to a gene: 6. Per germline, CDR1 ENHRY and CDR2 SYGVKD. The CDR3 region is CAISPGTSRSYEQYF. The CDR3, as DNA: TGTGCCATCAGTCCCGGGACTAGCAGATCCTACGAGCAGTACTTC.

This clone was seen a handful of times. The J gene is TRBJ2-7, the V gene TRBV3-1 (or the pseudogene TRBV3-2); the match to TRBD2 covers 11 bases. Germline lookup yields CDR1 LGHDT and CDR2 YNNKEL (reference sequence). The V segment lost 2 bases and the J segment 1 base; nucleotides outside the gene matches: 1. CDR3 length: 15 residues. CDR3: CASSQLAGGSYEQYF. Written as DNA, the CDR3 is TGTGCCAGCAGCCAACTAGCGGGAGGATCCTACGAGCAGTACTTC.

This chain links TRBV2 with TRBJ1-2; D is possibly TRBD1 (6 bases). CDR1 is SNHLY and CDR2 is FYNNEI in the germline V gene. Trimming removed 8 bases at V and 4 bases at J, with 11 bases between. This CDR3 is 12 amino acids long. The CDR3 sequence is CASGQSSYGYTF. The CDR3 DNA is TGTGCCAGCGGACAGAGCTCCTATGGCTACACCTTC.

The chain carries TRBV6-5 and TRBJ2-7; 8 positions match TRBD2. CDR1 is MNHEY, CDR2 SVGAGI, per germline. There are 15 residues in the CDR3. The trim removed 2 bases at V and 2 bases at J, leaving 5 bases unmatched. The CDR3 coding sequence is TGTGCCAGCAGTTACGGGACGGGAGGGCCCTACGAGCAGTACTTC. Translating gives CASSYGTGGPYEQYF.

The CDR3 nucleotides read TGTGCCTGGAGTCCATGGACAGGGAGGGACGAGCAGTACTTC. Residues: CAWSPWTGRDEQYF. V gene TRBV30 combines with J gene TRBJ2-7; maybe TRBD1 (8 bases). Trimming took 2 bases from V and 5 from J, leaving 16 bases between them. This CDR3 has 14 residues. Germline-derived CDR1 and CDR2 are GTSNPN and SVGIG (reference sequence).

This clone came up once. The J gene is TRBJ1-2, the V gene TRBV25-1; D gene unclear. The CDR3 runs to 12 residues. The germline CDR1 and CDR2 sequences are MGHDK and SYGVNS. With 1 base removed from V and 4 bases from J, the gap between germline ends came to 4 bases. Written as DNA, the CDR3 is TGTGCCAGCAGTGAATTTAGCTATGGCTACACCTTC. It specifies CASSEFSYGYTF.

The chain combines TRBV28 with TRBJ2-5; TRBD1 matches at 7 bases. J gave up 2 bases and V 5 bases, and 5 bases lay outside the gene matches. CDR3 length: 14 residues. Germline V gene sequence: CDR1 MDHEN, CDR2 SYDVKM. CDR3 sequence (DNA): TGTGCCAGCAGTCTTACAGGGGCACAAGAGACCCAGTACTTC. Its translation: CASSLTGAQETQYF.